This T cell receptor (beta chain) was recorded in a study of blood T cell repertoires in COVID-19 (dated by TCRdb to the early 2020s). In terms of the full investigation: Samples from collaborators originated in the United States, Italy and Spain and spanned both the acute and convalescent phases of COVID-19. The material from the prospective study consisted of cDNA or gDNA derived from T cells, B-cell-depleted T cells, or PBMCs. Subjects who had been exposed to COVID-19, were actively infected with it, or had recovered from it provided the deeply sampled blood TCRbeta repertoires that made up the dataset. The repertoires were released in a freely available public database meant as a resource for research on the immune response to SARS-CoV-2. Samples came from the ongoing ImmuneRACE study (first 160 participants) plus 1,254 subjects from 6 global collaborators. A de-identified subject ID, COVID-19 status, age in years and sex were almost always included in the sample metadata. Where available, HLA class I and class II types were obtained from metadata supplied by the sample provider rather than from assay-based typing. The paper as a whole reports these results and caveats: The amount of clinical and demographic metadata varied by source and participant and was provided uncurated.

The CDR1 and CDR2 encoded by the germline V gene are SGHRS and YFSETQ. V ends up 4 bases short and J 1 base short, with an unmatched junction base count of 5. The CDR3 contains 15 residues, cysteine and phenylalanine counted. The only DNA kept is the CDR3, 45 bases in frame from the first base. At one collaborating source in Seattle, patients were enrolled during active infection and were followed longitudinally through the course of disease. Collaborating institutions collected whole blood in K2EDTA tubes following their own protocols. For TCRbeta analysis, collaborator samples were shipped as frozen whole blood, as isolated PBMCs, or as DNA extracted from either sample type. TCRbeta CDR3 regions were amplified from genomic DNA by means of the immunoSEQ Assay, a bias-controlled multiplex PCR. The source study handled its data this way. The number of nucleated cells in each sample was estimated from the amplification of reference gene primers within the assay. To quantify the absolute abundance of each unique TCRbeta CDR3 rearrangement, sequence reads were collapsed and filtered. For each sample, productive Simpson clonality was calculated as the square root of Simpson's diversity index across productive rearrangements. The table comes from immuneACCESS by way of TCRdb, which keeps in-frame sequences with V and J called. Part of the clones is missing from these tables; in studies checked, under half for an unresolved V gene and the rest for unknown reasons. V and J calls and clone size are those listed in that table; D and trimming were worked out from the DNA. Counted in this sample were roughly 84,000 clones; about 73% of them appeared once. The ten largest account for more than 35% of the sample.

Turning to this clone: There is no known antigen for this receptor. No base quality information exists; no much larger clone differs at one position.

The rearranged segments are TRBV5-1 and TRBJ1-1, and 9 junction bases match TRBD1. The sequence derives from a man aged 60 to 75 with COVID-19, enrolled during active disease. What was sequenced was peripheral blood. The sequenced DNA is TGCGCCAGCAGCCGGACAGGGGTAAGGAACACTGAAGCTTTCTTT. It codes for CASSRTGVRNTEAFF.